The clone carrying this T cell receptor beta chain was counted only a few times. The antigen remains undetermined. These data originate in a study of beta chain features in type 1 diabetes. Points from the study as a whole: Lower insertion and higher deletion counts appeared at VDJ junctions in type 1 diabetes patients. It was among patients, rather than healthy donors, that naive, central memory and Treg TCRB repertoires appeared more similar. Still unanswered here is whether HLA type influences TCRB rearrangement.

Investigators reverse transcribed all isolated RNA, so they sequenced expressed TCRB transcripts. Sequencing was performed with immunoSEQ multiplex PCR; in TCRdb, only in-frame clones are kept and a portion is missing. The sample has about 930,000 clones, 15% to 20% seen once; the top ten hold 0.02% to 0.03%. CDR1 and CDR2 from the germline V gene are SGHAT and FQDESV (reference sequence). V gave up 0 bases and J gave up 15 bases, with 15 bases separating them. This CDR3 is built from 13 residues. The sequenced sample consisted of naive CD4+ T cells from blood. The rearrangement links TRBV11-1 to TRBJ2-1, with a weak D call TRBD1 (5 bases). This TCR was recovered from a woman aged 18-35 years in good health. CDR3 sequence: CASSLAYTGRAFF. CDR3 in DNA: TGTGCCAGCAGCTTAGCGTATACAGGACGAGCGTTCTTC.